This T cell receptor (beta chain) is drawn from a study of blood T cell repertoires in COVID-19. About the research overall: Some COVID-19 samples were acute and others convalescent; all came from the United States, Italy and Spain. T cells, B-cell-depleted T cells, or PBMCs provided the cDNA or gDNA that served as material.

The CDR3 is made up of 15 amino acids. V lost 0 bases to trimming and J lost 2 bases; unmatched junction nucleotides: 4. CDR1 and CDR2 (germline): MGHRA, YSYEKL. Original data processing: Amplification of reference gene primers was used by the study to estimate nucleated cell counts. Data came from immunoSEQ multiplex PCR; TCRdb stores just in-frame clones and leaves some out. That table supplies the V and J calls and clone size; D and trimming were determined from the DNA. The profile covers 190,000 or so clones, with about 88% appearing a single time and about 4.6% taken by the ten largest. V usage is TRBV4-1 and J usage is TRBJ2-7; 7 nucleotides match TRBD1. Sequenced: PBMCs or T cells enriched from blood (not recorded which). The receptor was derived from a woman under 40 who had been exposed to COVID-19. CDR3 nucleotides: TGCGCCAGCAGCCAAGAGAGGGGGCACCCCTACGAGCAGTACTTC. Protein product: CASSQERGHPYEQYF.